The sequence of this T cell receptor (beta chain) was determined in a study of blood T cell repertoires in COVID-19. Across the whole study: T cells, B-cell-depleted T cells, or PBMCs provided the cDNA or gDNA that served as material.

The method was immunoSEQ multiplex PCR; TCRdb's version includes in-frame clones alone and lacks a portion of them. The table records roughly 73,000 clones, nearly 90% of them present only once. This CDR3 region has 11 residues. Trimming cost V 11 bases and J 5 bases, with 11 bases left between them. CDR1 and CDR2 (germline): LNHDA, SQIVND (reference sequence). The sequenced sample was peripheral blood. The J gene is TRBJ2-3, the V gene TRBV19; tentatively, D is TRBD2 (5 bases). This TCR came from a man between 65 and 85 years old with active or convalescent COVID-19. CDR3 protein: CASTIGDTQYF. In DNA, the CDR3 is TGTGCCTCGACTATTGGAGATACGCAGTATTTT. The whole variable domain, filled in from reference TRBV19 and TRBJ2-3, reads DGGITQSPKYLFRKEGQNVTLSCEQNLNHDAMYWYRQDPGQGLRLIYYSQIVNDFQKGDIAEGYSVSREKKESFPLTVTSAQKNPTAFYLCASTIGDTQYFGPGTRLTVL.